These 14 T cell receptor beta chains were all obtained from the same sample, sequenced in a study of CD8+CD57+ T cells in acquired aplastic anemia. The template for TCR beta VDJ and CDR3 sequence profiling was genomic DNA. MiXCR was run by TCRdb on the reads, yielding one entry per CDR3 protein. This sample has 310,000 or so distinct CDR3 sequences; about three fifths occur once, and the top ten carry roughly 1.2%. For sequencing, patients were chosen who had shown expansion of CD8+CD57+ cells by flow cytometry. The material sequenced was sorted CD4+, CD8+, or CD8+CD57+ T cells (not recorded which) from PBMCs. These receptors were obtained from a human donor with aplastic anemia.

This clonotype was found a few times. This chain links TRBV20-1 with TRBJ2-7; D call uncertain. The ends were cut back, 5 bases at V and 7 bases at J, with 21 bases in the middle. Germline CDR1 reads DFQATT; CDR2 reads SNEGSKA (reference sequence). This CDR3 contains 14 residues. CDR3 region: CSAPLSTRGPEQYF. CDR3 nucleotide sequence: TGCAGTGCTCCGTTGTCGACCCGTGGACCAGAGCAGTACTTC.

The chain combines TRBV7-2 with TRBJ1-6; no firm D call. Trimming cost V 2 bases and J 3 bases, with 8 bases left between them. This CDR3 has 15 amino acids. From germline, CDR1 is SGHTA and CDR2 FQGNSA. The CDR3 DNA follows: TGTGCCAGCAGCTTAATTGTCGGCTATAATTCACCCCTCCACTTT. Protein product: CASSLIVGYNSPLHF.

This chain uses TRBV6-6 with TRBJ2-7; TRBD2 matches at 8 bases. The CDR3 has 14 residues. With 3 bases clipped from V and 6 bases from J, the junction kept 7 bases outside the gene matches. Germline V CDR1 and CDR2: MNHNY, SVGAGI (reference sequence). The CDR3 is CASSYSGTSGEQYF. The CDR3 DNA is TGTGCCAGCAGTTATAGCGGGACATCTGGCGAGCAGTACTTC.

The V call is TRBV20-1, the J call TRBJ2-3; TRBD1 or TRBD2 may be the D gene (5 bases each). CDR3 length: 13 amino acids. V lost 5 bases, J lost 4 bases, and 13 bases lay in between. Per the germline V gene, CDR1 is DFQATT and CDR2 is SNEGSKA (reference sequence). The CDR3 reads CSAPGPAADTQYF. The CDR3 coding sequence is TGCAGTGCTCCGGGACCGGCGGCAGATACGCAGTATTTT.

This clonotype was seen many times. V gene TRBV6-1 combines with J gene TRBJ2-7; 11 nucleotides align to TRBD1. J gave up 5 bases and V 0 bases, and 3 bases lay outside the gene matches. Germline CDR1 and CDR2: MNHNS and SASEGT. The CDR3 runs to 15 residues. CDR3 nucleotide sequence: TGTGCCAGCAGTGAAGCCGGACAGGGGGCAGACGAGCAGTACTTC. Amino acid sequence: CASSEAGQGADEQYF.

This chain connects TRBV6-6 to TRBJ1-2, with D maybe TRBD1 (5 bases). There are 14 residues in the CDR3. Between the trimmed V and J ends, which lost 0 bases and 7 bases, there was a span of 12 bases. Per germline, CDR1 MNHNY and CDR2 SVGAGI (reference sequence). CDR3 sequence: CASSYSDQGRGYTF. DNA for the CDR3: TGTGCCAGCAGTTACTCGGATCAGGGACGTGGCTACACCTTC.

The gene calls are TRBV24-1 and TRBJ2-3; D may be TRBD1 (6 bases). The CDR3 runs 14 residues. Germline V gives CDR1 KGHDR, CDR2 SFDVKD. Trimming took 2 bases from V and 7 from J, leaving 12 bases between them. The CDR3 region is CATSDSDRWNTQYF. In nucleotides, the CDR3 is TGTGCCACCAGTGATTCGGACAGATGGAATACGCAGTATTTT.

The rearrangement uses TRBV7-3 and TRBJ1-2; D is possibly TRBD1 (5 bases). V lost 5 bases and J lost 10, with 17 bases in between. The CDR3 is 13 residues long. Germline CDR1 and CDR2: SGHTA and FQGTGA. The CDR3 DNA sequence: TGTGCCAGCAGCGCGGGACTGGGGGGGGTCTACACCTTC. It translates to CASSAGLGGVYTF.

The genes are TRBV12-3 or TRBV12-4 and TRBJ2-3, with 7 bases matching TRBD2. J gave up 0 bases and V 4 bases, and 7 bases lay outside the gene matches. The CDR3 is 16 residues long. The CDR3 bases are TGTGCCAGCAGTTCCAAGCTAGCGGAAAGCACAGATACGCAGTATTTT. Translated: CASSSKLAESTDTQYF.

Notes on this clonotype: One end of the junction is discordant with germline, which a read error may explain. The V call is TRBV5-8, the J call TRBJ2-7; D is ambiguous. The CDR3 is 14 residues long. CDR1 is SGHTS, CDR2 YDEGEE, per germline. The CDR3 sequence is CASSQETPSYEQYF. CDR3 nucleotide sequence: TGCGCCAGCAGCCAAGAGACTCCCTCCTACGAGCAGTACTTC.

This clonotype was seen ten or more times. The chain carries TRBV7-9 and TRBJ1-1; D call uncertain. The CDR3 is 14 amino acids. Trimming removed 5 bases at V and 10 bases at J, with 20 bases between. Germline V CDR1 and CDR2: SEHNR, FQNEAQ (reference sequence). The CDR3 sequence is CASSEGSWGPAAFF. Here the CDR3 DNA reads TGTGCCAGCAGCGAAGGATCTTGGGGTCCGGCAGCTTTCTTT.

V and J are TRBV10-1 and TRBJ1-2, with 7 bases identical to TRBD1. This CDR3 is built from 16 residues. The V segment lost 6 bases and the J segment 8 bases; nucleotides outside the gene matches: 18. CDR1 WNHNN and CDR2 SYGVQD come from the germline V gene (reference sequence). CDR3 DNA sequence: TGCGCCAGCAGCACCAAAGAGGGAGACAGGGTGGGAGGCTACACCTTC. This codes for CASSTKEGDRVGGYTF.

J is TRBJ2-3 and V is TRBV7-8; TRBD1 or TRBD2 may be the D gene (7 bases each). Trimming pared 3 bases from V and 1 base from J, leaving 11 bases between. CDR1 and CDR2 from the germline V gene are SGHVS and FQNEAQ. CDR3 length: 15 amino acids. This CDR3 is CASSFRGGGTDTQYF. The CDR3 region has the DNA TGTGCCAGCAGCTTCAGGGGGGGTGGCACAGATACGCAGTATTTT.

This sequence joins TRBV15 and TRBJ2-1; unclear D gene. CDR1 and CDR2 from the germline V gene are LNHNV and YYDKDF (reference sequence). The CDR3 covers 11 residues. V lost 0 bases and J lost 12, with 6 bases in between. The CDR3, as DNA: TGTGCCACCAGCAGAGATGGTCGGCAGTTCTTC. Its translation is CATSRDGRQFF.